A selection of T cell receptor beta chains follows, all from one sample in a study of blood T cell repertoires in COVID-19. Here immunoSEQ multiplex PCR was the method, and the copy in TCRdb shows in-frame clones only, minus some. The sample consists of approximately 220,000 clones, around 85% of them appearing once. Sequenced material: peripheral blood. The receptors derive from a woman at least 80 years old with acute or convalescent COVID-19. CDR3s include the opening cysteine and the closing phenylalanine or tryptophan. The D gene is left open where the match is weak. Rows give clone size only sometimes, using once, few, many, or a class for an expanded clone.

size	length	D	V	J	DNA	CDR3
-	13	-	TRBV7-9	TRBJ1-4	TGTGCCAGATACGGGACAATAAATGAAAAACTGTTTTTT	CARYGTINEKLFF
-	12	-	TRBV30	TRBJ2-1	TGTGCCTGGCGGACAGACTACAATGAGCAGTTCTTC	CAWRTDYNEQFF
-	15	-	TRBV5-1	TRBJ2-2	TGCGCCACAAGGGGGAGCGTCGCGAACACCGGGGAGCTGTTTTTT	CATRGSVANTGELFF
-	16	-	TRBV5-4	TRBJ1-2	TGTGCCAGCAGCTTGGGCAGGCGGGGAAATTTGGAGGGCTACACCTTC	CASSLGRRGNLEGYTF
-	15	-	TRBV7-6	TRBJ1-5	TGTGCCAGCAGCTTAGGCAGTAAGAGCAATCAGCCCCAGCATTTT	CASSLGSKSNQPQHF
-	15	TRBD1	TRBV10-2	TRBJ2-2	TGCGCCAGCAGTGAGTCGGGCAGGGGGCCCGGGGAGCTGTTTTTT	CASSESGRGPGELFF
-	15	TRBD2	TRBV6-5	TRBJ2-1	TGTGCCAGCAGCTTGACTAGCGGGAGCTACAATGAGCAGTTCTTC	CASSLTSGSYNEQFF
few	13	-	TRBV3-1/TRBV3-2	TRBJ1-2	TGTGCCAGCAGCCAAGGGACTGGCCTAAGCTACACCTTC	CASSQGTGLSYTF
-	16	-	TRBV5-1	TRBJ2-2	TGCGCCAGCAGCTTAATAGCGGCCTCGAACACCGGGGAGCTGTTTTTT	CASSLIAASNTGELFF
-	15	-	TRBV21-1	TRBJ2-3	TGTGCCAGCAGCAAAGCAGGGCTAGCGTCTGATACGCAGTATTTT	CASSKAGLASDTQYF
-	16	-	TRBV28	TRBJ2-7	TGTGCCAGCAGTTCCCCCGGAGCGGAGAATACCTACGAGCAGTACTTC	CASSSPGAENTYEQYF
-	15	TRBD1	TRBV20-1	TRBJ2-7	TGCAGTGCTAGTGTGGGGCAGGGGGACCAAGGCGAGCAGTACTTC	CSASVGQGDQGEQYF
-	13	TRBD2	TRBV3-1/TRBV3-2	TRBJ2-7	TGTGCCAGCAGCTTAGCGGGGGCGGGCGAGCAGTACTTC	CASSLAGAGEQYF
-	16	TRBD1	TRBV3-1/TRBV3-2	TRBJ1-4	TGTGCCAGCAGCTCACAGCCGGGACAGATGGCTGAAAAACTGTTTTTT	CASSSQPGQMAEKLFF
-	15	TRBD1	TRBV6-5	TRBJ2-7	TGTGCCAGCAGTTACCCCGGGACAGTCGGTTCCGAGCAGTACTTC	CASSYPGTVGSEQYF
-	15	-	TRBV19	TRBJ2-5	TGTGCCAGTAGTACCTCGGCACAGGGGAGGGAGACCCAGTACTTC	CASSTSAQGRETQYF
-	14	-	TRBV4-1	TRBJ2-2	TGCGCCAGCAGCCAGGATACAGTCACCGGGGAGCTGTTTTTT	CASSQDTVTGELFF
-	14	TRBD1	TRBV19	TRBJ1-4	TGTGCAAGTAAAGGGGGACAGATGAATGAAAAACTGTTTTTT	CASKGGQMNEKLFF
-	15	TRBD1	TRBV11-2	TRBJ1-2	TGTGCCAGCAGCTTAGTCACAGGGGCTAACTATGGCTACACCTTC	CASSLVTGANYGYTF
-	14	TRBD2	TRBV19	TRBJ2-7	TGTGCCAGTAGGACTAGCGGGAGGGCAAGTAAGCAGTACTTC	CASRTSGRASKQYF
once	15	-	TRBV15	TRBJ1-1	TGTGCCACCAGCAGAGGACAGCTAATGAACACTGAAGCTTTCTTT	CATSRGQLMNTEAFF
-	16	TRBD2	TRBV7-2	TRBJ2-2	TGTGCCAGCAGCTTAGATAGCGGGGGGATCACCGGGGAGCTGTTTTTT	CASSLDSGGITGELFF
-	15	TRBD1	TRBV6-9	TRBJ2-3	TGTGCCAGCAGTTACCGACGACAGGGGGCAGATACGCAGTATTTT	CASSYRRQGADTQYF
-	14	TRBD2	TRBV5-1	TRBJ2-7	TGCGCCAGTACGAGCGGGGGGCCTTCCTCCGAGCAGTACTTC	CASTSGGPSSEQYF
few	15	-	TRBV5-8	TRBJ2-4	TGTGCCAGCAGTTGGGGGGGGCTGGCCAAAAACATTCAGTACTTC	CASSWGGLAKNIQYF
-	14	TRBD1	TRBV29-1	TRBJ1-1	TGCAGCGTTCGTGGAGTGCAGGGGGACACTGAAGCTTTCTTT	CSVRGVQGDTEAFF
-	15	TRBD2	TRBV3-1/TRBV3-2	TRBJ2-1	TGTGCCAGCAGCCAAGGAGGTAGCGGGGGGGGTGAGCAGTTCTTC	CASSQGGSGGGEQFF